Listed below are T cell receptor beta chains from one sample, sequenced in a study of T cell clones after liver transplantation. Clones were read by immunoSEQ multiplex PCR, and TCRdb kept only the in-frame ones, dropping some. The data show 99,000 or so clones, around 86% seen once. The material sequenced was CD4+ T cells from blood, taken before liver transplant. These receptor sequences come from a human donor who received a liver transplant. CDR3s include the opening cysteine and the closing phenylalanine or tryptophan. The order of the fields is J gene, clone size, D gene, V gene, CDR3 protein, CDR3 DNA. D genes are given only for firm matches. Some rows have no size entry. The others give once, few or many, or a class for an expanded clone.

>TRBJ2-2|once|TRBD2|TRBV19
CATIPGGVGTGELFF
TGTGCCACTATCCCCGGGGGGGTTGGCACCGGGGAGCTGTTTTTT
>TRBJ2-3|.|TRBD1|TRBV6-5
CASSYIRGQGTDTQYF
TGTGCCAGCAGTTACATCCGGGGACAGGGGACAGATACGCAGTATTTT
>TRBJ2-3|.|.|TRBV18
CASSPDAGDTQYF
TGTGCCAGCTCACCTGACGCCGGGGATACGCAGTATTTT
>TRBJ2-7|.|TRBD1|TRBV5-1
CASSSDYRGEQYF
TGCGCCAGCAGCTCAGATTACAGGGGCGAGCAGTACTTC
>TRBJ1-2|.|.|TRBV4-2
CASSQDSGRGYTF
TGTGCCAGCAGCCAAGATAGTGGGCGCGGCTACACCTTC
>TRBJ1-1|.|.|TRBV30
CAWRTGTAEAFF
TGTGCCTGGAGGACGGGAACGGCTGAAGCTTTCTTT
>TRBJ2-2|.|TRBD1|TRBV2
CASKTGAGELFF
TGTGCCAGCAAGACAGGGGCCGGGGAGCTGTTTTTT
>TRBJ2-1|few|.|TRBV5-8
CASSSSSVGEQFF
TGTGCCAGCAGCTCTAGCTCCGTCGGTGAGCAGTTCTTC
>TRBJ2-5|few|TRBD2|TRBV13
CASKRGGASGTQYF
TGTGCCAGCAAGCGCGGGGGGGCCTCGGGGACCCAGTACTTC
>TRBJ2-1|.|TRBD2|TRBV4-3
CASSRERGNIYNEQFF
TGCGCCAGCAGTAGGGAGCGGGGTAACATCTACAATGAGCAGTTCTTC
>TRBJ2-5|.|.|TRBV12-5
CASGSVRTETQYF
TGTGCTAGTGGTTCCGTCCGGACGGAGACCCAGTACTTC
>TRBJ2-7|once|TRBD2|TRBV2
CASSGSRSGILYEQYF
TGTGCCAGCAGTGGGTCACGTAGCGGGATTCTCTACGAGCAGTACTTC
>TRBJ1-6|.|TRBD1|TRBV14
CASRRQGLESPLHF
TGTGCCAGCAGGCGACAGGGACTAGAGTCACCCCTCCACTTT
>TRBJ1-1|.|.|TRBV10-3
CAISSTGTAEAFF
TGTGCCATCAGTTCAACAGGGACGGCTGAAGCTTTCTTT
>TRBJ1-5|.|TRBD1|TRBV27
CASSFAGTEQPQHF
TGTGCCAGCAGTTTCGCCGGGACAGAACAGCCCCAGCATTTT
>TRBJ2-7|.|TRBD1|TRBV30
CAWRGQGGFYEQYF
TGTGCCTGGAGAGGACAGGGGGGCTTCTACGAGCAGTACTTC
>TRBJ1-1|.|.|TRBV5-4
CASSYGGGNTEAFF
TGTGCCAGCAGCTATGGAGGGGGGAACACTGAAGCTTTCTTT
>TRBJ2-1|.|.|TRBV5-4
CASSLRASPGNEQFF
TGTGCCAGCAGCTTGCGCGCTAGCCCCGGCAATGAGCAGTTCTTC
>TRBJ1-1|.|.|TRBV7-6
CASSRVARAPIEAFF
TGTGCCAGCAGCCGAGTGGCCAGAGCCCCAATTGAAGCTTTCTTT
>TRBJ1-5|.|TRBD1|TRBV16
CASSRDRHHPHQPQHF
TGTGCCAGCAGCCGGGACAGACACCACCCTCATCAGCCCCAGCATTTT
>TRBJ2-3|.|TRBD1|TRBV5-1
CASSARDRVRPDTQYF
TGCGCCAGCAGCGCCCGGGACAGGGTTCGTCCAGATACGCAGTATTTT
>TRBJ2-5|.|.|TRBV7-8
CASSLGQAGKTQYF
TGTGCCAGCAGCCTGGGACAAGCTGGGAAGACCCAGTACTTC
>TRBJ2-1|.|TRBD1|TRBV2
CAGSEDRFNEQFF
TGTGCCGGTAGCGAGGACAGGTTCAATGAGCAGTTCTTC
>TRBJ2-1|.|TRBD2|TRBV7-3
CASSPGLGTNEQFF
TGTGCCAGCAGCCCGGGACTAGGCACCAATGAGCAGTTCTTC
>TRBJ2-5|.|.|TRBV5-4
CASRPGTDLPETQYF
TGTGCCAGCAGACCCGGGACCGACCTTCCAGAGACCCAGTACTTC
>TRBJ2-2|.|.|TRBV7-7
CASSDLTSPGELFF
TGTGCCAGCAGCGATCTTACTAGCCCCGGGGAGCTGTTTTTT
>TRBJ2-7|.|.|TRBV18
CASSGSGFDYEQYF
TGTGCCAGCTCAGGGAGCGGGTTCGACTACGAGCAGTACTTC
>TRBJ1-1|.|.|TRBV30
CAWNTGLNTEAFF
TGTGCCTGGAATACAGGGCTGAACACTGAAGCTTTCTTT
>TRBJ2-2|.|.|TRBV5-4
CASSYERSSRRFF
TGTGCCAGTTCATACGAACGGTCGTCGAGACGGTTTTTT
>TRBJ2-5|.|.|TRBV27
CASSPGRLGKTQYF
TGTGCCAGCAGTCCGGGACGCCTGGGAAAGACCCAGTACTTC
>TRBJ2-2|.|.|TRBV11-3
CASRVGAGGELFF
TGTGCCAGCCGCGTGGGGGCGGGCGGGGAGCTGTTTTTT
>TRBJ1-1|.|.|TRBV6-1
CASSNQGINTEAFF
TGTGCCAGCAGCAATCAGGGGATAAACACTGAAGCTTTCTTT
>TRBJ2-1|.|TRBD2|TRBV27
CASLRGTSGRIYEQFF
TGTGCCAGTTTAAGGGGGACTAGCGGGAGAATCTATGAGCAGTTCTTC
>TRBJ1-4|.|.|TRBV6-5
CASSSSGTDNEKLFF
TGTGCCAGCAGTAGCTCCGGGACGGATAATGAAAAACTGTTTTTT